A single sample is the source of the 9 T cell receptor beta chains below, sequenced in a study of technical replicates of blood from a few donors. Sequencing used immunoSEQ multiplex PCR; TCRdb keeps in-frame clones, though not all of them. The sample yields about 98,000 clones, roughly 95% seen once. What was sequenced was T cells isolated from PBMCs. The receptors shown here come from a human donor in good health.

The chain carries TRBV7-6 and TRBJ2-7, with 8 bases identical to TRBD1. With 5 bases clipped from V and 4 bases from J, the junction kept 7 bases outside the gene matches. Per the germline V gene, CDR1 is SGHVS and CDR2 is FNYEAQ. The CDR3 is 14 residues long. CDR3: CASSPLTGVYEQYF. In DNA form, the CDR3 reads TGTGCCAGCAGCCCCTTGACAGGGGTGTACGAGCAGTACTTC.

The genes are TRBV7-9 and TRBJ2-2; 9 bases fit TRBD1. The J segment lost 6 bases and the V segment lost 7 bases, leaving 9 bases of the junction unmatched. The CDR3 sequence is 15 residues long. CDR1 and CDR2 (germline): SEHNR, FQNEAQ (reference sequence). CDR3 region: CASNIGTGFPGELFF. In DNA, the CDR3 is TGTGCCAGCAACATAGGGACAGGGTTCCCCGGGGAGCTGTTTTTT. Drawing the rest from reference TRBV7-9 and TRBJ2-2, the complete variable domain is DTGVSQNPRHKITKRGQNVTFRCDPISEHNRLYWYRQTLGQGPEFLTYFQNEAQLEKSRLLSDRFSAERPKGSFSTLEIQRTEQGDSAMYLCASNIGTGFPGELFFGEGSRLTVL.

V usage is TRBV7-9 and J usage is TRBJ1-2, with 9 nucleotides matching TRBD1. Germline V gene data show CDR1 as SEHNR and CDR2 as FQNEAQ (reference sequence). V trimming: 5 bases; J trimming: 4 bases; junction bases outside the gene matches: 2. The CDR3 has 13 amino acids. CDR3 amino acids: CASSPTGGYGYTF. CDR3 sequence (DNA): TGTGCCAGCAGCCCGACAGGGGGCTATGGCTACACCTTC.

The V and J genes are TRBV5-6 and TRBJ1-1, with D possibly TRBD1 on 5 matching bases. Germline lookup yields CDR1 SGHDT and CDR2 YYEEEE. V lost 1 base to trimming and J lost 1 base, with 14 bases between them. This CDR3 region has 16 residues. The CDR3 DNA follows: TGTGCCAGCAGCTTGTGGGGGGGACTCGAGAACACTGAAGCTTTCTTT. It yields the protein CASSLWGGLENTEAFF.

The genes are TRBV15 and TRBJ1-1, with a possible D match to TRBD1 (5 bases). Trimming took 2 bases from V and 0 from J, leaving 7 bases between them. In germline, CDR1 is LNHNV, CDR2 YYDKDF (reference sequence). CDR3 length equals 14 residues. The CDR3 DNA is TGTGCCACCAGCAGACAGGGCTTGAACACTGAAGCTTTCTTT. It specifies CATSRQGLNTEAFF. Full variable domain (rest looked up from reference TRBV15 and TRBJ1-1): DAMVIQNPRYQVTQFGKPVTLSCSQTLNHNVMYWYQQKSSQAPKLLFHYYDKDFNNEADTPDNFQSRRPNTSFCFLDIRSPGLGDTAMYLCATSRQGLNTEAFFGQGTRLTVV.

The chain has TRBV6-5 and TRBJ1-1; D not certain. V was pared by 2 bases and J by 4 bases, with 11 bases between. CDR1 MNHEY and CDR2 SVGAGI come from the germline V gene. The CDR3 has 14 amino acids. CDR3 sequence: CASSYLRVGTEAFF. CDR3 in DNA: TGTGCCAGCAGTTACCTGAGGGTTGGCACTGAAGCTTTCTTT.

This chain joins TRBV10-1 and TRBJ2-3, with 13 bases lining up with TRBD2. The junction had 11 bases not matched to a gene; V was cut back by 6 bases and J by 5 bases. This CDR3 comprises 17 residues. Germline V gene sequence: CDR1 WNHNN, CDR2 SYGVQD (reference sequence). CDR3 sequence: CASSGLAGAPGGDTQYF. The DNA for the CDR3 is TGCGCCAGCAGCGGACTAGCGGGGGCCCCTGGTGGAGATACGCAGTATTTT.

The rearrangement joins TRBV6-5 to TRBJ1-3; weak D call: TRBD1 (5 bases). CDR3 size: 13 residues. The germline V gene has CDR1 MNHEY and CDR2 SVGAGI. V shed 0 bases and J shed 11 bases, with 11 bases lying between them. The CDR3 loop is CASSYSSQGPIYF. The CDR3 DNA reads as TGTGCCAGCAGTTACTCTAGTCAGGGTCCCATATATTTT.

This rearrangement joins TRBV5-6 to TRBJ2-1, with 9 nucleotides matching TRBD2. From germline, CDR1 is SGHDT and CDR2 YYEEEE. The V gene end was trimmed by 3 bases and the J gene end by 7 bases; junction bases not matched to a gene: 11. The CDR3 runs 16 residues. The CDR3 nucleotides are TGTGCCAGCAGCTCGCCGCCTGGGCGGGAGGGGAATGAGCAGTTCTTC. Translated: CASSSPPGREGNEQFF. Full variable domain (remainder filled in from reference TRBV5-6 and TRBJ2-1): DAGVTQSPTHLIKTRGQQVTLRCSPKSGHDTVSWYQQALGQGPQFIFQYYEEEERQRGNFPDRFSGHQFPNYSSELNVNALLLGDSALYLCASSSPPGREGNEQFFGPGTRLTVL.